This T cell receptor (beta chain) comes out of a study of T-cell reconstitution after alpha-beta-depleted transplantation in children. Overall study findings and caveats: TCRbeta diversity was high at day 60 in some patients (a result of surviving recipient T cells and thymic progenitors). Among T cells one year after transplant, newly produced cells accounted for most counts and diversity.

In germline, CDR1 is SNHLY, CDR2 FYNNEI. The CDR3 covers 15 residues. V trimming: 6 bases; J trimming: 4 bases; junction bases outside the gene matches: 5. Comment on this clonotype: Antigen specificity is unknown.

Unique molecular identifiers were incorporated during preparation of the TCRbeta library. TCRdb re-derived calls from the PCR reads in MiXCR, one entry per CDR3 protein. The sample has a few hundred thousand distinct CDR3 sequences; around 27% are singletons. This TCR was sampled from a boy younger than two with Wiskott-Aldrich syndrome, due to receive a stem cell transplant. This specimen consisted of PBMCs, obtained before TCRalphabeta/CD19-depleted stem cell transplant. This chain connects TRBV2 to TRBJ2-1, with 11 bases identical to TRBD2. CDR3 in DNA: TGTGCCAGCAGGGCCGGGACTAGCGGATACAATGAGCAGTTCTTC. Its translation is CASRAGTSGYNEQFF. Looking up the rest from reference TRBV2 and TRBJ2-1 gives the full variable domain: EPEVTQTPSHQVTQMGQEVILRCVPISNHLYFYWYRQILGQKVEFLVSFYNNEISEKSEIFDDQFSVERPDGSNFTLKIRSTKLEDSAMYFCASRAGTSGYNEQFFGPGTRLTVL.